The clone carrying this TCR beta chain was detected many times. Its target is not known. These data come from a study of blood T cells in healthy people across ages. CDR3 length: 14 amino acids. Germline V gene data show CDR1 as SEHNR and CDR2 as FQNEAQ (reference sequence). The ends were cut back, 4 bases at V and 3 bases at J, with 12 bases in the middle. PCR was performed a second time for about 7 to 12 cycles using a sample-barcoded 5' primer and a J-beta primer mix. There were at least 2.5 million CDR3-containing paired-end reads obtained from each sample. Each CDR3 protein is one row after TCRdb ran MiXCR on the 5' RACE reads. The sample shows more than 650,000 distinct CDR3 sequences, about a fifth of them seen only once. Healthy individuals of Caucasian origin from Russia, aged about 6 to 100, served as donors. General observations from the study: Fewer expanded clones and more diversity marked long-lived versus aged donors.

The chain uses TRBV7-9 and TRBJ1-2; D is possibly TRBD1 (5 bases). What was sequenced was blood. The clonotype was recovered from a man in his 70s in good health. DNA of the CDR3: TGTGCCAGCAGCTCATCGGACACCTACTATGGCTACACCTTC. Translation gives CASSSSDTYYGYTF.